This passage covers 7 T cell receptor beta chains from one sample sequenced in a study of cytomegalovirus exposure and HLA in healthy donors. TCRdb keeps only in-frame clones here, not all; method: immunoSEQ multiplex PCR. Among about 360,000 clones listed, just over 85% were seen once. The sample taken for sequencing was PBMCs. These receptors all come from a woman under 30 in good health and CMV-seronegative.

J is TRBJ2-5 and V is TRBV7-6, with TRBD1 matching over 7 bases. From germline, CDR1 is SGHVS and CDR2 FNYEAQ. This CDR3 contains 13 residues. Trimming cost V 5 bases and J 3 bases; bases outside gene matches: 3. The CDR3 spells CASSPGTEETQYF. For the CDR3, the DNA is TGTGCCAGCAGCCCGGGGACAGAAGAGACCCAGTACTTC.

This chain uses TRBV1 with TRBJ2-1; the table's D gene call, TRBD2, was not cross checked with the DNA. TRBV1 is a pseudogene. The CDR3 spans 15 residues. The CDR3 nucleotides read TGCACCAGCAGCCGTGGACTAGCGCATCACAATGAGCAGTTCTTC. It translates to CTSSRGLAHHNEQFF.

V usage is TRBV6-6 and J usage is TRBJ2-3, with D tentatively TRBD1 (5 bases). V was trimmed by 6 bases and J by 6 bases, leaving 22 bases between them. The CDR3 spans 16 residues. Germline V gene lookup returns CDR1 MNHNY and CDR2 SVGAGI (reference sequence). The CDR3 DNA reads as TGTGCCAGCAGGGAACACCGGAGCTCGACAGTGGATACGCAGTATTTT. Encoded protein: CASREHRSSTVDTQYF.

The CDR3 nucleotides read TGTGCCAGCAGTTCCGGACAGGGATATGGCTACACCTTC. Translated, it gives CASSSGQGYGYTF. V is TRBV27 and J is TRBJ1-2, with 8 nucleotides matching TRBD1. The CDR3 runs to 13 residues. Germline V gene data show CDR1 as MNHEY and CDR2 as SMNVEV (reference sequence). J lost 5 bases, V lost 4 bases, and 3 bases had no gene match.

The chain employs TRBV7-9 and TRBJ1-2; D unresolved. The CDR3 spans 14 residues. V lost 7 bases and J 4 bases, leaving 16 bases between the germline ends. Germline lookup yields CDR1 SEHNR and CDR2 FQNEAQ (reference sequence). CDR3 sequence: CASIKSGNTYGYTF. For the CDR3, the DNA is TGTGCCAGCATCAAATCCGGGAACACCTATGGCTACACCTTC.

The J gene is TRBJ1-4, the V gene TRBV4-2; D may be TRBD1 (6 bases). Trimming shortened V by 0 bases and J by 6 bases, and 14 bases separated the two germline ends. The CDR3 sequence is 16 residues long. Germline loops: CDR1 LGHNA, CDR2 YNFKEQ. The CDR3 DNA reads TGTGCCAGCAGCCAAGAACAGGGAAGCGGAGATGAAAAACTGTTTTTT. Its translation: CASSQEQGSGDEKLFF.

The chain recombines TRBV30 with TRBJ2-2; weak D call: TRBD1 (6 bases). Germline V gives CDR1 GTSNPN, CDR2 SVGIG (reference sequence). V lost 2 bases, J lost 1 base, and 8 bases lay in between. This CDR3 spans 14 amino acids. The CDR3 DNA follows: TGTGCCTGGAGTAAAGGGGGGAACACCGGGGAGCTGTTTTTT. As protein: CAWSKGGNTGELFF.